A selection of T cell receptor beta chains follows, all from one sample in a study of T cells in Graves' hyperthyroidism and ophthalmopathy. TCRdb ran MiXCR on the multiplex PCR reads and lists one entry per CDR3 protein. Here the sample spans about 420,000 distinct CDR3 sequences, more than 15% being singletons. Sample: blood. All receptors derive from a woman aged 18-35 years with Graves' hyperthyroidism. Each CDR3 is given with its conserved first and last residue. The order of the fields is clone size, V gene, J gene, D gene, CDR3 DNA, CDR3 protein. D genes are given only for firm matches. For some rows the clone size is stated as once, few or many, or as a class when expanded; others skip it.

>few|TRBV4-1|TRBJ2-4|NA
TGCGCCAGCAGCCAACTGGGGGCTGAGGTGGGAGACATTCAGTACTTC
CASSQLGAEVGDIQYF
>many|TRBV2|TRBJ1-1|NA
TGTGCCAGCAGTGAAGCGTTCTGGGCAGACAACACTGAAGCTTTCTTT
CASSEAFWADNTEAFF
>NA|TRBV9|TRBJ2-2|NA
TGTGCCAGCAGCGGGGGGGCCACCGGGGAGCTGTTTTTT
CASSGGATGELFF
>many|TRBV10-3|TRBJ2-1|TRBD2
TGTGCCATCAGTGAGGGGCCTAGCGGGGGTAATGAGCAGTTCTTC
CAISEGPSGGNEQFF
>many|TRBV18|TRBJ2-3|NA
TGTGCCAGCTCACCAGGAGGCGGAGATACGCAGTATTTT
CASSPGGGDTQYF
>once|TRBV12-3/TRBV12-4|TRBJ2-3|TRBD2
TGTGCCGGCGGGCATAGGGGACTAGCGATTTTAAGCACAGATACGCAGTATTTT
CAGGHRGLAILSTDTQYF
>NA|TRBV3-1|TRBJ2-7|TRBD2
TGTGCCAGCAGCCAAGGGACTAGGAGGTACGAGCAGTACTTC
CASSQGTRRYEQYF
>NA|TRBV7-6|TRBJ2-2|NA
TGTGCCAGCAGCTTAGACAGCAGGAGAGGCGCCGGGGAGCTGTTTTTT
CASSLDSRRGAGELFF
>few|TRBV12-3/TRBV12-4|TRBJ2-1|NA
TGTGCCAGCAATTCACAGGGCCTCCCCTACAATGAGCAGTTCTTC
CASNSQGLPYNEQFF
>NA|TRBV10-3|TRBJ1-1|NA
TGTGCCATCAGTGAGTCTGAGTCATCGGCTGAAGCTTTCTTT
CAISESESSAEAFF
>many|TRBV6-1|TRBJ1-5|NA
TGTGCCAGCAGGCCTACTCATACAGGGATCAATAGCAATCAGCCCCAGCATTTT
CASRPTHTGINSNQPQHF
>many|TRBV11-2|TRBJ2-1|NA
TGTGCCAGCAGCTTATTCGGGGCGGGGAGCTCCTACAATGAGCAGTTCTTC
CASSLFGAGSSYNEQFF
>NA|TRBV13|TRBJ2-7|NA
TGTGCCAGCAGCTTAGGGAGCGGCAGGGACAACTCCTACGAGCAGTACTTC
CASSLGSGRDNSYEQYF
>many|TRBV3-1|TRBJ1-2|NA
TGTGCCAGCAGCCAAGCCCGGGTCTATGGCTACACCTTC
CASSQARVYGYTF
>few|TRBV6-1|TRBJ2-7|NA
TGTGCCAGCAGTGAGTGGACACAAACCTACGAGCAGTACTTC
CASSEWTQTYEQYF
>NA|TRBV12-5|TRBJ2-5|TRBD2
TGTGCTAGTGGTTTGGTACTCTGGCAGGGGACTAGCGGGGGGGCGGGAGAGACCCAGTACTTC
CASGLVLWQGTSGGAGETQYF
>NA|TRBV7-9|TRBJ1-2|NA
TGTGCCAGCAGCTCCGTGGCAGGCAACCCCTATGGCTACACCTTC
CASSSVAGNPYGYTF
>NA|TRBV18|TRBJ2-1|NA
TGTGCCAGCTCACCTCGGGGCCCATCAAGCTCCTACAATGAGCAGTTCTTC
CASSPRGPSSSYNEQFF
>NA|TRBV12-3/TRBV12-4|TRBJ1-5|TRBD1
TGTGCCAGCAGGTATCAGGGGGCATATCAGCCCCAGCATTTT
CASRYQGAYQPQHF
>many|TRBV28|TRBJ2-2|NA
TGTGCCAGCAGTCCTACTACCACGAGGACCGGGGAGCTGTTTTTT
CASSPTTTRTGELFF
>many|TRBV4-3|TRBJ1-2|NA
TGCGCCAGCAGCCTAAAGTTAGATGACTATGGCTACACCTTC
CASSLKLDDYGYTF
>NA|TRBV13|TRBJ1-1|NA
TGTGCCAGCAGCCTCAGCAGGGAAGCGGATGAAGATTTCTTT
CASSLSREADEDFF
>few|TRBV4-2|TRBJ1-5|TRBD1
TGTGCCAGCAGCCGATCTAGGGGGCGAGCTCCAATGTATAGCAATCAGCCCCAGCATTTT
CASSRSRGRAPMYSNQPQHF
>few|TRBV27|TRBJ1-4|TRBD1
TGTGCCAGCAGTTTACAGGGGGCAGGGGAAAAACTGTTTTTT
CASSLQGAGEKLFF
>few|TRBV29-1|TRBJ1-2|NA
TGCAGCGTTGTTACAGATGGCTACACCTTC
CSVVTDGYTF
>many|TRBV2|TRBJ1-2|NA
TGTGCCAGCAACGGACAGAACTATGGCTACACCTTC
CASNGQNYGYTF
>many|TRBV9|TRBJ2-7|NA
TGTGCCAGCAGCGTAGAGGCGGGCCCCTACGAGCAGTACTTC
CASSVEAGPYEQYF
>NA|TRBV3-1|TRBJ2-6|NA
TGTGCCAGCAGCCAAGATCGAGTACTCGCTGGGGCCAACGTCCTGACTTTC
CASSQDRVLAGANVLTF
>few|TRBV24-1|TRBJ1-2|NA
TGTGCCACCAGCGGGATGGGAATGGACTATGGCTACACCTTC
CATSGMGMDYGYTF
>many|TRBV6-2/TRBV6-3|TRBJ2-7|NA
TGTGCCAGCGTACTAGGTCCAGGCTCCTACGAGCAGTACTTC
CASVLGPGSYEQYF
>many|TRBV12-3/TRBV12-4|TRBJ1-2|TRBD1
TGTGCCAGCAGTACCACAGGGGGCACGGGCTACACCTTC
CASSTTGGTGYTF
>NA|TRBV11-3|TRBJ2-1|TRBD1
TGTGCCAGCAGCTTAGATCTGGGCACAGGGGGTAGGTACAATGAGCAGTTCTTC
CASSLDLGTGGRYNEQFF